This TCR beta chain comes out of a study of T cell responses to AZD1222 COVID-19 vaccine. Study results and caveats: In a largely white British group with more females than males, clonal diversity was possibly underestimated.

The length of the CDR3 is 15 residues. Germline CDR1 is MGHRA and CDR2 is YSYEKL. V lost 3 bases, J lost 4 bases, and 15 bases lay in between. Comment on this clone: The antigen is unknown.

TCRdb's table, derived via immunoSEQ multiplex PCR, lists solely in-frame clones and lacks some. The table includes more than 150,000 clones, roughly nine tenths detected once. The chain recombines TRBV4-1 with TRBJ1-1; D call uncertain. The sample was peripheral blood, taken 28 days after the second AZD1222 dose. The receptor's source is an adult who received the AZD1222 COVID-19 vaccine. The CDR3 reads CASSQTGRSRTEAFF. As DNA, the CDR3 is TGCGCCAGCAGCCAGACTGGACGGTCGCGCACTGAAGCTTTCTTT.